A single sample gave rise to the 30 T cell receptor beta chains below, sequenced in a study of blood T cell repertoires in COVID-19. Measured with immunoSEQ multiplex PCR; TCRdb has only the in-frame clones, and not every one. The sample has 380,000 or so clones; 75% to 90% are singletons. The material sequenced was peripheral blood. Receptors originate from a woman aged 55-70 years with COVID-19, enrolled during active disease.

The chain couples TRBV6-5 to TRBJ1-1; 7 nucleotides agree with TRBD1. Germline lookup yields CDR1 MNHEY and CDR2 SVGAGI. The V and J ends lost 6 bases and 4 bases, in that order; junction bases with no gene match: 8. There are 14 residues in the CDR3. The DNA for the CDR3 is TGTGCCAGCAGCCAAACCTACAGGGGCACTGAAGCTTTCTTT. This translates into CASSQTYRGTEAFF.

The chain recombines TRBV10-1 with TRBJ1-2; a possible D gene is TRBD1 (5 bases). The V gene lost 0 bases and the J gene lost 4 bases, with 6 bases spanning the gap. The CDR3 covers 13 residues. CDR1 and CDR2 from the germline V gene are WNHNN and SYGVQD (reference sequence). CDR3 protein: CASSESGPYGYTF. The CDR3 DNA sequence: TGCGCCAGCAGTGAGTCGGGGCCCTATGGCTACACCTTC.

The chain has TRBV11-2 and TRBJ1-6; possibly TRBD1 for D (6 bases). V lost 4 bases, J lost 14 bases, and 18 bases lay in between. Germline V gives CDR1 SGHAT, CDR2 FQNNGV. The CDR3 runs to 14 residues. The CDR3: CASSSVRGKQSLHF. CDR3 nucleotide sequence: TGTGCCAGCAGCTCCGTTAGGGGGAAACAGTCCCTCCACTTT.

The genes are TRBV2 and TRBJ1-4, with D unresolved. V lost 3 bases to trimming and J lost 4 bases, with 3 bases between them. Germline CDR1 is SNHLY and CDR2 is FYNNEI. CDR3 length equals 12 residues. DNA of the CDR3: TGTGCCAGCAGTGACCTTAATGAAAAACTGTTTTTT. As protein: CASSDLNEKLFF.

The genes are TRBV3-1 (or the pseudogene TRBV3-2) and TRBJ2-7; 7 nucleotides line up with TRBD2. The ends lost 6 bases at V and 3 bases at J; junction bases unmatched: 8. Germline V CDR1 and CDR2: LGHDT, YNNKEL (reference sequence). CDR3 size: 14 residues. In DNA, the CDR3 is TGTGCCAGCAGAGACACTAGCGCGAGCTACGAGCAGTACTTC. Protein: CASRDTSASYEQYF.

This rearrangement joins TRBV6-6 to TRBJ1-6, with TRBD1 identical over 9 bases. The junction had 11 bases not matched to a gene; V was cut back by 6 bases and J by 8 bases. Germline CDR1 and CDR2: MNHNY and SVGAGI (reference sequence). CDR3 length: 16 amino acids. CDR3 bases: TGTGCCAGCAGCTTCGACAGGGGGATGAGGTATTCACCCCTCCACTTT. Encoded protein: CASSFDRGMRYSPLHF.

V usage is TRBV5-4 and J usage is TRBJ2-5; 9 bases are shared with TRBD2. Germline V lookup: CDR1 SGHNT, CDR2 YYREEE (reference sequence). J gave up 2 bases and V 0 bases, and 2 bases lay outside the gene matches. The CDR3 loop spans 15 amino acids. The CDR3 nucleotides are TGTGCCAGCAGCTTGGTAACTAGCGGGCAAGAGACCCAGTACTTC. Translated: CASSLVTSGQETQYF.

The chain joins TRBV27 to TRBJ2-7, with TRBD1 as a possible D gene (5 bases). The V end was cut by 2 bases, the J end by 2 bases, with 10 bases between. Germline assignment: CDR1 MNHEY and CDR2 SMNVEV (reference sequence). This CDR3 region has 14 residues. CDR3 residues: CASSLKQAAYEQYF. For the CDR3, the DNA is TGTGCCAGCAGTTTAAAACAGGCGGCCTACGAGCAGTACTTC.

The chain uses TRBV27 and TRBJ1-2; tentative D call: TRBD1 (5 bases). This CDR3 region has 16 residues. Germline CDR1 and CDR2: MNHEY and SMNVEV (reference sequence). Trimming cost V 8 bases and J 2 bases, with 21 bases left between them. CDR3: CASGLRGTELNYGYTF. CDR3 coding DNA: TGTGCCAGCGGCCTGCGGGGGACCGAACTAAACTATGGCTACACCTTC.

The chain is built from TRBV5-6 and TRBJ2-2; 7 bases match TRBD1. The CDR3 sequence is 16 residues long. V trimming: 0 bases; J trimming: 4 bases; junction bases outside the gene matches: 6. Germline V gene lookup returns CDR1 SGHDT and CDR2 YYEEEE. CDR3 nucleotides: TGTGCCAGCAGCTTGGCCGGGACAGTGGCCACCGGGGAGCTGTTTTTT. Translated: CASSLAGTVATGELFF. Full variable domain (outside the CDR3, taken from reference TRBV5-6 and TRBJ2-2): DAGVTQSPTHLIKTRGQQVTLRCSPKSGHDTVSWYQQALGQGPQFIFQYYEEEERQRGNFPDRFSGHQFPNYSSELNVNALLLGDSALYLCASSLAGTVATGELFFGEGSRLTVL.

The chain is built from TRBV19 and TRBJ1-2, with a weak D call TRBD1 (6 bases). The germline CDR1 and CDR2 sequences are LNHDA and SQIVND (reference sequence). The V and J ends lost 2 bases and 6 bases respectively, with 16 bases between them. The CDR3 spans 15 residues. The CDR3 DNA follows: TGTGCCAGTAGTATAAGTTGGGGGGGGCTCGATGGCTACACCTTC. Protein sequence: CASSISWGGLDGYTF.

This clone was recorded a few times. The J gene is TRBJ2-3, the V gene TRBV30; D is perhaps TRBD2 (7 bases). The V and J ends lost 3 bases and 4 bases respectively, with 17 bases between them. Germline CDR1 is GTSNPN and CDR2 is SVGIG (reference sequence). The CDR3 sequence is 15 residues long. CDR3 protein: CAWSASGGGADTQYF. The DNA of the CDR3 is TGTGCCTGGAGCGCTAGCGGTGGGGGCGCAGATACGCAGTATTTT.

The V gene is TRBV7-9, the J gene TRBJ1-1, with 7 bases matching TRBD1. The junction had 3 bases not matched to a gene; V was cut back by 4 bases and J by 4 bases. CDR1 is SEHNR, CDR2 FQNEAQ, per germline (reference sequence). The CDR3 is 13 amino acids. CDR3 bases: TGTGCCAGCAGCTCGGACAGGTCCACTGAAGCTTTCTTT. It encodes CASSSDRSTEAFF. Complete variable domain (other parts from reference TRBV7-9 and TRBJ1-1): DTGVSQNPRHKITKRGQNVTFRCDPISEHNRLYWYRQTLGQGPEFLTYFQNEAQLEKSRLLSDRFSAERPKGSFSTLEIQRTEQGDSAMYLCASSSDRSTEAFFGQGTRLTVV.

The rearrangement uses TRBV29-1 and TRBJ2-7; 8 bases are shared with TRBD1. The germline V gene encodes CDR1 SQVTM and CDR2 ANQGSEA. The CDR3 is made up of 12 amino acids. J lost 3 bases, V lost 4 bases, and 2 bases had no gene match. The CDR3 spells CSVVGQGYEQYF. As DNA, the CDR3 is TGCAGCGTTGTTGGACAGGGCTACGAGCAGTACTTC.

The chain couples TRBV30 to TRBJ1-2; TRBD1 might be the D (6 bases). The germline V and J ends were trimmed by 2 bases and 2 bases, with 15 bases remaining between them. The CDR3 is 15 amino acids. Germline values: CDR1 GTSNPN, CDR2 SVGIG (reference sequence). The chain's CDR3 is CAWSTRITGNYGYTF. The CDR3 DNA is TGTGCCTGGAGTACGCGAATTACAGGGAACTATGGCTACACCTTC. The full variable domain, with the rest looked up from reference TRBV30 and TRBJ1-2, is SQTIHQWPATLVQPVGSPLSLECTVEGTSNPNLYWYRQAAGRGLQLLFYSVGIGQISSEVPQNLSASRPQDRQFILSSKKLLLSDSGFYLCAWSTRITGNYGYTFGSGTRLTVV.

The genes are TRBV7-3 and TRBJ2-1; D is uncertain. The V end was cut by 5 bases, the J end by 6 bases, with 5 bases between. The CDR3 contains 11 residues. Per the germline V gene, CDR1 is SGHTA and CDR2 is FQGTGA. For the CDR3, the DNA is TGTGCCAGCAGCCTCGGCAATGAGCAGTTCTTC. Protein sequence: CASSLGNEQFF.

J is TRBJ1-2 and V is TRBV29-1; no firm D call. Looked up from germline, CDR1 is SQVTM and CDR2 is ANQGSEA. V dropped 7 bases and J dropped 8 bases, with 14 bases sitting between them. The CDR3 runs to 11 residues. The DNA of the CDR3 is TGCAGCGCCGTAGTCCGGGAGGGCTACACCTTC. Its protein product is CSAVVREGYTF.

J is TRBJ2-7 and V is TRBV7-6; 7 bases fit TRBD1. There are 17 residues in the CDR3. Trimming at V came to 5 bases and at J to 2 bases, leaving 15 bases not matched to a gene. Germline lookup yields CDR1 SGHVS and CDR2 FNYEAQ. CDR3 DNA sequence: TGTGCCAGCAGCCCGATGCCTGTCAGGGGGATAACCTACGAGCAGTACTTC. It encodes CASSPMPVRGITYEQYF.

V is TRBV5-4 and J is TRBJ1-1; 8 bases fit TRBD1. Germline V gives CDR1 SGHNT, CDR2 YYREEE (reference sequence). With V trimmed by 3 bases and J by 1 base, 5 bases remained unmatched. The CDR3 runs to 15 residues. The CDR3 region is CASSSPTGGNTEAFF. In DNA form, the CDR3 reads TGTGCCAGCAGCTCCCCTACAGGGGGGAACACTGAAGCTTTCTTT.

This clone has only one observation. DNA for the CDR3: TGTGCCAGCAGCTACTCGACAGGGGCCCAAGATACGCAGTATTTT. Protein product: CASSYSTGAQDTQYF. The chain couples TRBV7-9 to TRBJ2-3; 8 bases map to TRBD1. Germline V gene data show CDR1 as SEHNR and CDR2 as FQNEAQ (reference sequence). The CDR3 covers 15 residues. With 4 bases clipped from V and 5 bases from J, the junction kept 8 bases outside the gene matches.

The chain links TRBV5-1 to TRBJ2-3, with 12 bases aligning to TRBD2. V trimming: 4 bases; J trimming: 1 base; junction bases outside the gene matches: 4. Per germline, CDR1 SGHRS and CDR2 YFSETQ. The CDR3 is 16 residues long. CDR3 sequence (DNA): TGCGCCAGCAGCCCGCGACTAGCGGGGGGCACAGATACGCAGTATTTT. This encodes CASSPRLAGGTDTQYF.

V is TRBV7-3 and J is TRBJ1-6; 7 bases match TRBD1. This CDR3 comprises 15 residues. Unmatched junction bases numbered 11, after V lost 5 bases and J lost 10 bases. Germline values: CDR1 SGHTA, CDR2 FQGTGA. The CDR3 sequence: CASSPGGGSSSPLHF. CDR3 bases: TGTGCCAGCAGCCCAGGGGGAGGTTCCAGCTCACCCCTCCACTTT.

The chain recombines TRBV29-1 with TRBJ1-2; no clear D gene. Between the trimmed V and J ends, which lost 3 bases and 1 base, there was a span of 24 bases. CDR3 length: 18 residues. Germline CDR1 is SQVTM and CDR2 is ANQGSEA. CDR3 sequence reads: CSVEYIREGEIDNYGYTF. The CDR3 DNA reads as TGCAGCGTTGAGTATATTCGGGAGGGCGAAATTGATAACTATGGCTACACCTTC.

The chain combines TRBV7-2 with TRBJ1-2; D is perhaps TRBD1 (5 bases). The V gene lost 1 base and the J gene lost 5 bases, with 8 bases spanning the gap. The CDR3 is 13 amino acids. Germline values: CDR1 SGHTA, CDR2 FQGNSA. CDR3 DNA: TGTGCCAGCAGCTTAGAGACAGAGTATGGCTACACCTTC. Protein product: CASSLETEYGYTF. Full variable domain (remainder filled in from reference TRBV7-2 and TRBJ1-2): GAGVSQSPSNKVTEKGKDVELRCDPISGHTALYWYRQSLGQGLEFLIYFQGNSAPDKSGLPSDRFSAERTGGSVSTLTIQRTQQEDSAVYLCASSLETEYGYTFGSGTRLTVV.

Only a few counts were recorded for this clone. The chain combines TRBV30 with TRBJ1-6; weak D call: TRBD1 (6 bases). CDR1 and CDR2 from the germline V gene are GTSNPN and SVGIG (reference sequence). Trimming left V 4 bases short and J 7 bases short, with 23 bases between. The CDR3 runs 17 residues. CDR3 sequence: CAWNPRRHRDGNSPLHF. CDR3 in DNA: TGTGCCTGGAACCCCCGCCGCCACAGGGACGGCAATTCACCCCTCCACTTT.

J is TRBJ2-4 and V is TRBV30, with 9 bases identical to TRBD1. V trimming: 5 bases; J trimming: 6 bases; junction bases outside the gene matches: 23. This CDR3 has 19 amino acids. The germline V gene has CDR1 GTSNPN and CDR2 SVGIG (reference sequence). CDR3 DNA: TGTGCCTGGGACGGTACTGGACAGGGGCAGAGGAGGTTAAGAAACATTCAGTACTTC. It specifies CAWDGTGQGQRRLRNIQYF.

This rearrangement joins TRBV27 to TRBJ1-6; TRBD1 matches at 11 bases. Germline V gives CDR1 MNHEY, CDR2 SMNVEV (reference sequence). The CDR3 contains 17 residues. J gave up 3 bases and V 5 bases, and 6 bases lay outside the gene matches. The CDR3 reads CASSTRTGGFYNSPLHF. For the CDR3, the DNA is TGTGCCAGCAGTACCCGGACAGGGGGCTTCTATAATTCACCCCTCCACTTT.

The CDR3 nucleotides read TGCGCCAGCAGGGAGGACAGGCCCGACACCGGGGAGCTGTTTTTT. This gives the protein CASREDRPDTGELFF. This chain uses TRBV5-1 with TRBJ2-2; 7 positions agree with TRBD1. CDR3 length: 15 residues. V gave up 5 bases and J gave up 3 bases; unmatched junction bases: 7. Germline lookup yields CDR1 SGHRS and CDR2 YFSETQ.

This clone was counted between two and nine times. J is TRBJ2-2 and V is TRBV7-8; possibly TRBD1 for D (6 bases). CDR1 SGHVS and CDR2 FQNEAQ come from the germline V gene. Trimming took off 5 bases at V and 6 bases at J, with 10 bases between the two ends. The CDR3 has 13 amino acids. The DNA for the CDR3 is TGTGCCAGCAGCCCAGGGACACCCGGGGAGCTGTTTTTT. This sequence encodes CASSPGTPGELFF. Looking up the rest from reference TRBV7-8 and TRBJ2-2 gives the full variable domain: GAGVSQSPRYKVAKRGQDVALRCDPISGHVSLFWYQQALGQGPEFLTYFQNEAQLDKSGLPSDRFFAERPEGSVSTLKIQRTQQEDSAVYLCASSPGTPGELFFGEGSRLTVL.

This sequence joins TRBV5-1 and TRBJ2-3; a possible D gene is TRBD2 (6 bases). Between the trimmed V and J ends, which lost 0 bases and 2 bases, there was a span of 13 bases. The germline V gene encodes CDR1 SGHRS and CDR2 YFSETQ. This CDR3 spans 16 amino acids. The DNA of the CDR3 is TGCGCCAGCAGCTTGGGTAGCGGAGTGAACACAGATACGCAGTATTTT. As protein: CASSLGSGVNTDTQYF. The variable domain in full, with the rest retrieved from reference TRBV5-1 and TRBJ2-3, is KAGVTQTPRYLIKTRGQQVTLSCSPISGHRSVSWYQQTPGQGLQFLFEYFSETQRNKGNFPGRFSGRQFSNSRSEMNVSTLELGDSALYLCASSLGSGVNTDTQYFGPGTRLTVL.